These T cell receptor beta chains were read from a single sample in a study of T cells in Graves' hyperthyroidism and ophthalmopathy. TCRdb analysed the multiplex PCR reads with MiXCR anew, one entry per CDR3 protein. Altogether 700,000 to 950,000 distinct CDR3 sequences are present, approximately 40% being singletons, with the ten largest covering roughly 31%. The source material was blood. The origin of the receptors is a woman between 40 and 55 years old with Graves' hyperthyroidism. CDR3s include the opening cysteine and the closing phenylalanine or tryptophan. The order of the fields is V gene, CDR3 length, J gene, CDR3 protein.

TRBV29-1,14,TRBJ2-7,CSVVVTRSYNEQYF
TRBV19,13,TRBJ2-7,CASSIGDSYEQYF
TRBV29-1,14,TRBJ2-2,CSVSVVSNTGELFF
TRBV12-3/TRBV12-4,15,TRBJ1-6,CASSFVSALGGPLHF
TRBV11-1,18,TRBJ1-4,CASSRGLMGRPANEKLFF
TRBV20-1,12,TRBJ2-7,CSARLTGGEQYF
TRBV2,13,TRBJ1-5,CASSEWINQPQHF
TRBV7-9,15,TRBJ2-7,CASSRPGTGHYEQYF
TRBV10-3,14,TRBJ1-5,CASRGGGGGTPQHF
TRBV9,17,TRBJ1-3,CASSVGRHMSSGNTIYF
TRBV6-5,16,TRBJ1-2,CASQTALQAGLYGYTF
TRBV4-1,15,TRBJ1-5,CASSQDGGIGQPQHF
TRBV10-3,15,TRBJ2-7,CAISVQQRGAYEQYF
TRBV6-5,15,TRBJ1-2,CASSYSHRGLNGYTF
TRBV5-6,15,TRBJ1-1,CASSRTGGLRAEAFF
TRBV7-2,13,TRBJ1-2,CASSQVAGSGYTF
TRBV5-6,14,TRBJ2-2,CASSLNQRTGELFF
TRBV10-3,17,TRBJ2-5,CAISESKGTGSEVTQYF
TRBV7-9,15,TRBJ1-1,CASSFTQGAKIEAFF
TRBV6-6,16,TRBJ1-2,CASSPVGGVANYGYTF
TRBV7-9,14,TRBJ2-5,CASSRGQHQETQYF
TRBV6-6,14,TRBJ1-1,CASLGQMGNTEAFF
TRBV7-9,17,TRBJ2-3,CASSLALGGGGTDTQYF
TRBV19,18,TRBJ1-5,CASSIDDHRAGSNQPQHF
TRBV7-9,16,TRBJ1-5,CASSLLGQGVDQPQHF
TRBV7-2,14,TRBJ1-2,CASSFRQGSGGYTF
TRBV10-3,13,TRBJ1-2,CAISGLGDYGYTF
TRBV11-2,18,TRBJ1-6,CASSSQTPTGGEYSPLHF
TRBV7-2,12,TRBJ1-2,CASSLRPHGYTF
TRBV9,15,TRBJ1-1,CASSALGSGVSEAFF
TRBV15,13,TRBJ1-1,CATSPGGFGEAFF
TRBV25-1,16,TRBJ1-2,CASSEGGQGSNYGYTF
TRBV4-3,14,TRBJ2-7,CASSAGTVTYEQYF
TRBV15,15,TRBJ1-2,CATSRDLDRAGGYTF
TRBV6-2/TRBV6-3,12,TRBJ2-7,CASSYSSNEQYF
TRBV7-9,12,TRBJ1-5,CASSLWLGLEHF
TRBV2,14,TRBJ2-2,CASIGGGVGGELFF
TRBV10-1,15,TRBJ2-2,CASSAAGGLTGELFF
TRBV7-9,15,TRBJ1-2,CASSLDPGGNYGYTF
TRBV7-9,17,TRBJ2-2,CASSPGTSGLGTGELFF
TRBV29-1,15,TRBJ2-1,CSVPTGDWFFNEQFF
TRBV11-2,17,TRBJ1-3,CASSFSAGGSYGNTIYF
TRBV19,17,TRBJ2-7,CASSTFVGQGETYEQYF
TRBV19,15,TRBJ2-7,CASSIILDRAYEQYF
TRBV10-3,15,TRBJ1-2,CASSRQTGDDYGYTF
TRBV7-9,14,TRBJ2-3,CASGLTGGTDTQYF
TRBV2,14,TRBJ2-6,CASKTQAGANVLTF
TRBV2,15,TRBJ2-5,CASSRGRTVQETQYF
TRBV29-1,13,TRBJ1-1,CSVHGQINTEAFF
TRBV27,14,TRBJ1-4,CASSLYRGGEKLFF
TRBV7-9,15,TRBJ1-1,CASSSGQGVNTEAFF
TRBV7-7,14,TRBJ2-7,CASSTSRGSYEQYF
TRBV20-1,18,TRBJ2-5,CSARAPRGTHQAGETQYF
TRBV12-3/TRBV12-4,13,TRBJ2-7,CASVRRGLYEQYF
TRBV11-3,14,TRBJ2-7,CASSDFGAPYEQYF
TRBV7-9,15,TRBJ2-2,CASSPQGGLTGELFF
TRBV2,13,TRBJ2-7,CASRAGSSYEQYF
TRBV5-8,13,TRBJ1-6,CASSFPGRSPLHF
TRBV14,16,TRBJ1-2,CASSLSPGQWDYGYTF
TRBV29-1,16,TRBJ2-3,CSVEPTGARITDTQYF